This entry describes one T cell receptor (beta chain). Its antigen is as yet unknown. The source of the sample is a study of CD8+CD57+ T cells in acquired aplastic anemia. Study details: Mean yield of DNA from sorted CD4+ and CD8+ cells was 2.5 to 4 ug.

Patients selected for sequencing had displayed CD8+CD57+ cell expansion by flow cytometry. Receipt of therapy had not occurred in any patient by the time of blood sampling. Broader study findings: In common between the patients and the controls were nearly 30 CD8+ CDR3 sequences.

Genomic DNA served as template for TCR beta VDJ and CDR3 profiling. From the reads, TCRdb called clonotypes with MiXCR, one entry per CDR3 protein. Of 200,000 or so distinct CDR3 sequences listed, roughly 45% are singletons. The TCR was taken from a human donor with aplastic anemia. Sample: sorted CD4+, CD8+, or CD8+CD57+ T cells (not recorded which) from PBMCs.

This CDR3 is CASSENRDTGNTIYF. CDR3 nucleotide sequence: TGCGCCAGCAGTGAAAACAGGGACACTGGAAACACCATATATTTT. The genes are TRBV10-1 and TRBJ1-3, with D possibly matching TRBD1 (6 bases). The ends were cut back, 3 bases at V and 2 bases at J, with 11 bases in the middle. The CDR3 is 15 residues long. Per the germline V gene, CDR1 is WNHNN and CDR2 is SYGVQD (reference sequence).